This TCR beta chain was sequenced in a study of blood T cells in healthy people across ages. V lost 3 bases and J lost 7; bases outside the gene matches: 7. CDR1 is SQVTM, CDR2 ANQGSEA, per germline. The CDR3 is 13 residues long. With a J-beta primer mix and a sample-barcoded 5' primer, a second PCR ran about 7 to 12 cycles. TCRdb re-analysed the 5' RACE reads in MiXCR, keeping a single row per CDR3 protein. This sample has fewer than 600,000 distinct CDR3 sequences, with about a quarter found just once. A note on this clonotype: Its antigen is as yet unknown.

Study findings and constraints: In long-lived donors, naive CD4+ cell counts and diversity exceeded those of aged donors.

The study isolated at least 7 million PBMCs from each sample. In addition, the sample was reused for a study of T cells of mothers and their children. That report adds: Clones that were microchimeric and persistent were not detected among T cells.

The sequence derives from a boy aged 2 to 9 in good health. Input material: blood. The gene calls are TRBV29-1 and TRBJ2-7; 9 bases map to TRBD1. This chain's CDR3 is CSVDKQGAEEQYF. Written as DNA, the CDR3 is TGCAGCGTTGATAAACAGGGGGCGGAGGAGCAGTACTTC.